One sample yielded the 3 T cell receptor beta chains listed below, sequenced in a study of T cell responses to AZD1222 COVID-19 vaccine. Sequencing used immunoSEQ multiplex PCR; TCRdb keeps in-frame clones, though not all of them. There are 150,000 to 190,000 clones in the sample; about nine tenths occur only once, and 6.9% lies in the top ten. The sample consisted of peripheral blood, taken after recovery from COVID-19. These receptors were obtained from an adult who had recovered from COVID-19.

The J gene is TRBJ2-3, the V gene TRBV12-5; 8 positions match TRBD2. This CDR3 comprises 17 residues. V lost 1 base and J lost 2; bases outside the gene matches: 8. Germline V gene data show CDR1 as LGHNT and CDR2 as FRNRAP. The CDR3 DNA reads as TGTGCTAGTGGTTTGGACGCCGCAGCGGGAGTCACAGATACGCAGTATTTT. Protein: CASGLDAAAGVTDTQYF. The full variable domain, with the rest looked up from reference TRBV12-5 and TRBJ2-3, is DARVTQTPRHKVTEMGQEVTMRCQPILGHNTVFWYRQTMMQGLELLAYFRNRAPLDDSGMPKDRFSAEMPDATLATLKIQPSEPRDSAVYFCASGLDAAAGVTDTQYFGPGTRLTVL.

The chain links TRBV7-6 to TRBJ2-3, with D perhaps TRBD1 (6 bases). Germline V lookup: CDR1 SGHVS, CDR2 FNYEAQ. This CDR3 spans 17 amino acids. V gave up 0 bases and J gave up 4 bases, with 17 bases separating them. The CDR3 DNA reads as TGTGCCAGCAGCTTAGCGGGGGCAGGGCGAGGCGCAGATACGCAGTATTTT. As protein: CASSLAGAGRGADTQYF.

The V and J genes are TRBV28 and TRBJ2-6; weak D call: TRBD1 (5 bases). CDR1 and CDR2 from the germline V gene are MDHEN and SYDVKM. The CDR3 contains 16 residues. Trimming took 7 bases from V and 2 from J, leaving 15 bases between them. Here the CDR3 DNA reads TGTGCCAGCAAACCTCCAGGGCCCCCTGGGGCCAACGTCCTGACTTTC. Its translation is CASKPPGPPGANVLTF.